The entry that follows covers one T cell receptor beta chain sequence. The specificity of this receptor is unknown. No base-level quality is on record; no much larger clone is a single base apart. The record originates from a study of blood T cell repertoires in COVID-19 (dated by TCRdb to 2020 to 2021). Regarding the complete study: Samples covering the acute and convalescent phases of COVID-19 were provided by collaborators in the United States, Italy and Spain. The prospective study material was composed of cDNA or gDNA derived from T cells, B-cell-depleted T cells, or PBMCs. Samples came from the ongoing ImmuneRACE study (first 160 participants) plus 1,254 subjects from 6 global collaborators. Nearly every sample came with metadata listing a de-identified subject ID, COVID-19 status, age in years and sex. The repertoires were released in a freely available public database meant as a resource for research on the immune response to SARS-CoV-2. Deeply sampled blood TCRbeta repertoires from subjects exposed to, actively infected with, or recovered from COVID-19 were included in the dataset. Where available, HLA class I and class II types were taken from metadata supplied by the sample provider and were not determined by assay-based typing.

In the prospective study, participants were about 18 to 90 years old, resided in fewer than 25 geographic areas of the United States, and were enrolled through a virtual design. To assign participants to cohorts, the prospective study relied on clinical history that participants themselves reported in a screening survey and a study questionnaire. A participant counted as exposed if, within 2 weeks of entering the study, that participant had been in contact with someone who had a PCR-confirmed or clinician-diagnosed COVID-19 case. Each participant in the prospective study had whole blood, serum and a nasopharyngeal or oropharyngeal swab collected by mobile phlebotomists. Additional blood draws and questionnaires over an approximately two-month period could optionally be provided by prospective study participants. Before DNA extraction, blood samples from the prospective study were shipped at room temperature or frozen.

The immunoSEQ Assay, a bias-controlled multiplex PCR, was used to amplify TCRbeta CDR3 regions from genomic DNA. For the original study's pipeline: The number of nucleated cells in each sample was estimated by amplification of reference gene primers within the assay. To quantify the absolute abundance of each unique TCRbeta CDR3 rearrangement, sequence reads were collapsed and filtered. Productive Simpson clonality was computed per sample as the square root of Simpson's diversity index over productive rearrangements. Not all clones reach the TCRdb copy of this immuneACCESS table, which keeps in-frame sequences only. Checked studies attribute under half of the gap to unresolved V genes and leave the rest unexplained. The DNA was the basis for D and trimming; V, J and clone size are from that table. This sample gives about 430,000 clones in total; roughly 84% of them show up just once. The ten largest clonotypes hold roughly 1.4% of the sample.

The germline V gene provides CDR1 SGHTA and CDR2 FQGNSA. Inclusive of the bounding cysteine and phenylalanine, the CDR3 is 18 residues long. The sequence is cut down to CDR3 DNA, 54 bases in frame from base 1. The germline V and J ends show losses of 0 bases and 2 bases respectively, and no gene match explains 11 bases of the junction. What the study reported, not specific to this receptor: How much clinical and demographic metadata was included differed by source and by participant, and the metadata was provided uncurated.

The sequence was obtained from a woman aged 18-30 years who had been exposed to COVID-19. The sample taken for sequencing was PBMCs or T cells enriched from blood (not recorded which). The chain joins TRBV7-2 to TRBJ1-1; 8 central nucleotides agree with TRBD1. The CDR3 has the sequence CASSLAGRGTGANTEAFF. The sequenced DNA is TGTGCCAGCAGCTTAGCGGGGAGAGGGACAGGAGCAAACACTGAAGCTTTCTTT.